This T cell receptor (beta chain) was identified during a study of cytomegalovirus exposure and HLA in healthy donors (dated by TCRdb to 2016 to 2017). About the study as a whole: An earlier analysis of roughly 630 of the donors reported approximately 270 Gb of sequence data and some 120 million unique TCR beta sequences from about 179 million T cells. Roughly 300 gigabases of sequencing data and approximately 80 million unique TCR sequences were included in an early release covering roughly 600 HLA-typed donors. Among the roughly 400 genotyped donors, approximately 76% belonged to the genetic ancestry cluster associated with self-reported Caucasian donors. The study was designed to test whether signatures of past pathogen exposure could be identified by cataloging public T cell receptors. The study used immunosequencing to profile the T cell repertoires of 666 subjects and linked those repertoires to cytomegalovirus serostatus. Besides the first cohort of 666 subjects, a separate validation cohort made up of about 120 different subjects was used. The study combined high-throughput TCR immunosequencing, statistical association of individual TCRs with disease status, and machine learning to predict cytomegalovirus infection status. To study patterns of TCR occurrence, a later analysis re-analyzed previously published TCR beta repertoires from 666 donors and added high-resolution HLA genotyping. The later analysis used no new phenotypic data to find candidate immune exposures, relying instead on TCR beta sequences and their occurrence across donors. An earlier analysis of around 640 of the donors used high-throughput TCR beta sequencing to judge whether each TCR beta V gene segment behaved as functional or pseudogenic. Donor age, sex, ethnicity and CMV serostatus were collected together with the repertoire data. A later genetic analysis used genome-wide SNP genotypes for about 65% of the 666 donors, treating that subset as a discovery cohort. All discovery cohort repertoires had been generated using a single sequencing platform. HLA typing covered class I and class II loci at four-digit resolution. The number of typed donors differed by locus: about 620-640 for A, B, C, DRB1 and DQB1; some 540 for DQA1; 606 for DPA1; and about 450 for DPB1. Roughly 5 DR-DQ haplotypes were treated as single units for association and clustering because of strong linkage in the cohort. Across around 400 genotyped donors of the cohort, an average of about 250,000 unique TCR beta nucleotide sequences per donor were sequenced, and roughly 20% of those sequences were non-productive. What the research found in general, with its limitations: The earlier analysis of some 560 of the donors excluded seventeen rarely observed V segments, including chromosome 9 orphons, because counts were too low. Immune exposure information for the cohort was limited to CMV serostatus. According to a later genetic analysis, donors in an Asian-associated ancestry cluster had fewer N-insertions in productive TCRs than the roughly 670-donor mean. Because the 87-base-pair reads could not distinguish some IMGT-functional V segments, including TRBV6-2 and TRBV6-3, those segments were excluded. Linkage disequilibrium might explain the correlated functional status among segregating V segments, but an unknown experimental factor could not be excluded. A cluster of highly shared sequence variants was judged likely to be a technical artifact of the sequencing pipeline. A later genetic analysis associated a missense DCLRE1C variant with V-gene and J-gene trimming of TCR beta chains, and an independent cohort replicated the association. In a later analysis, HLA-associated TCR beta chains showed more clonal expansion and lower generation probabilities than non-associated chains that were equally common. In a later analysis, the rate of TCR association differed among HLA loci, with DRB1 alleles having the most associated TCRs and HLA-C alleles having the fewest. Specific HLA alleles were associated with about 17,000 TCR beta sequences at a false discovery rate of 0.05 in a later analysis. Because HLA typing was unavailable for some donors at each locus, only the typed subset was used in association tests. A later analysis reported that several top co-occurrence clusters appeared linked to parvovirus B19, influenza, CMV and Epstein-Barr virus. Only TCR beta chains were sequenced in this cohort, and the absence of alpha or paired-chain data limited detectable features. The authors suggested that the approach could potentially be extended to other disease states and immunological phenotypes. Sequencing depth was assumed to be roughly uniform across donors in the presence/absence analyses, though that assumption may not hold. The study listed 150 to 200 TCR beta chains as associated with cytomegalovirus. A few of the identified cytomegalovirus-associated TCR beta chains were confirmed in vitro to be specific for cytomegalovirus antigens. When HLA alleles, especially DR and DQ, strongly co-occurred, attributing TCR associations to individual alleles was difficult. An earlier analysis of approximately 600 of the donors showed that most TCR beta V segments appeared in productive rearrangements either about 87% or about 30% of the time, which broadly matched IMGT annotations. According to a later analysis, most CMV-associated TCR beta chains appeared to be HLA-restricted, and the HLA associations seemed to be driven largely by CMV exposure. The classifier was reported to diagnose cytomegalovirus status with high specificity and sensitivity in both the original cohort and the validation cohort. While some public TCRs were present in many individuals, most TCR sequences turned up only very rarely across donors. A further reported finding was that TCR beta sequences accurately predicted the HLA-A and HLA-B alleles for most subjects in the first cohort.

In total, over 600 healthy bone marrow donors made up the cohort. Cohort members were all nominally healthy when sampled, although unrecorded immune exposures were likely present. The donor tested CMV seronegative, placing the donor among the 350 or so seronegative members of the cohort. A peripheral blood sample was collected from each donor, and TCR beta sequencing was performed on peripheral blood mononuclear cells. Genomic DNA extraction from the blood cell samples was performed with the Qiagen DNeasy Blood Extraction Kit. Concerning this clone itself: Its antigen is not yet known. There are no base qualities to consult, and no much larger clone falls within one base.

The library was built by means of the immunoSEQ multiplex PCR assay. The multiplex PCR relied on a mix of 60 forward primers for TCR Vbeta segments and 13 reverse primers for TCR Jbeta segments. The CDR3 region of rearranged TCR beta genes was amplified from genomic DNA with a multiplex PCR assay. The Illumina HiSeq System was used to sequence the amplified TCR beta libraries as 87-base-pair reads. In the source study's methods: Across the roughly 640 repertoires, a later analysis counted tens of millions of unique TCR beta chains, 9.5 million to 12 million of which were shared by at least two donors. Raw reads were error-corrected and collapsed into unique sequences by a nearest-neighbor algorithm in which closely related sequences were merged to remove PCR and sequencing errors. Alignment of CDR3 sequences to IMGT reference sequences was used to assign V, D and J gene segments. Each retained sequence needed at least a six-nucleotide match to both a V gene segment and a J gene segment. Rearrangements were called productive when the CDR3 lacked stop codons and stayed in frame with V and J; all others were non-productive. CDR3 was defined according to IMGT convention as the region running from the second conserved V-encoded cysteine to the conserved J-encoded phenylalanine. Sequences without an unambiguous match to a single V gene segment were excluded from the earlier analysis of 450 to 750 of the donors. In an earlier analysis of a few hundred of the donors, a V segment was called functional when productive rearrangements were above 56.7%, and segregating when the standard deviation between donors exceeded 5%. A statistical classification framework was developed to diagnose cytomegalovirus status using the catalog of TCR beta chain sequences. V and J gene assignment, in a later analysis, came from comparing TCR nucleotide sequences with IMGT/GENE-DB human TR gene sequences. The TCRdist pipeline was used in a later analysis to assign CDR3 sequences and most-parsimonious VDJ recombination scenarios. In a later analysis, every TCR beta chain was defined by the combination of its CDR3 amino acid sequence and its V-gene family, and reads without a unique V-gene family were dropped. In a later analysis, 450 to 600 highly shared, low-generation-probability nucleotide sequences were removed to address suspected cross-contamination and a sequencing artifact. A later analysis calculated a clonal expansion index for each public chain from normalized within-repertoire ranks of inferred template counts. A later analysis computed generation probabilities with a VDJ recombination model fitted to out-of-frame rearrangements, and checked the results against IGoR. A later analysis scored TCR-TCR, TCR-HLA and TCR-CMV co-occurrence with hypergeometric tests, applying a repertoire-size bias correction to TCR pairs. To estimate false discovery rates, a later analysis permuted the HLA or CMV assignments 20 times. In a later analysis, co-occurring TCRs were grouped with DBSCAN, and TCRdist sequence similarity was added when clustering was performed within HLA-allele-positive subsets. Repertoires with fewer than 30,000 or more than 120,000 public chains, plus five repertoires with anomalous nucleotide sharing, were excluded from co-occurrence clustering. TCRdb stores this immuneACCESS table with in-frame sequences only. Part of the clones is absent; in the studies checked, under half of the shortfall reflects unresolved V genes, and no reason is known for the rest. The D gene and trimming were derived from the DNA, and the V and J assignments and clone size from that table. The sample table holds tens of thousands of clones, of which 63% were seen once. The top ten constitute around 6.3% of the sample.

In the germline V gene, CDR1 corresponds to MNHNS and CDR2 to SASEGT. Including the terminal cysteine and phenylalanine, the CDR3 comprises 14 residues. Only the CDR3 DNA stays, 42 bases, in frame from base 1. V and J are trimmed by 4 bases and 3 bases, and the gene matches miss 6 bases of the junction. Source material: PBMCs. Recombination connected TRBV6-1 to TRBJ2-7, with 7 bases matching TRBD1. The sequence derives from a woman younger than 45 in good health and CMV-seronegative. Here the CDR3 is given as CASSVTGDLYEQYF. Here is the DNA: TGTGCCAGCAGTGTCACAGGGGACCTCTACGAGCAGTACTTC.